The present TCR beta chain was sequenced within a study of CD8 T cells in Susac syndrome. The CDR3 loop spans 18 amino acids. Germline loops: CDR1 LNHDA, CDR2 SQIVND (reference sequence). Trimming took off 3 bases at V and 0 bases at J, with 18 bases between the two ends. Random hexamers primed reverse transcription of about 0.45 to 1 ug RNA. TCRdb itself ran the immunoSEQ multiplex PCR reads through MiXCR, one entry per CDR3 protein. The profile shows about 250,000 distinct CDR3 sequences, just under 95% of them singletons. The rearrangement links TRBV19 to TRBJ1-3, with D possibly TRBD1 on 5 matching bases. This TCR derives from a human donor with multiple sclerosis. Sequencing was carried out using CD4+ T cells from PBMCs. The CDR3 nucleotides are TGTGCCAGTAGTATGGGAGGGGCTCTACCTACCTCTGGAAACACCATATATTTT. It codes for CASSMGGALPTSGNTIYF.